This entry lists 5 T cell receptor beta chains sequenced from one sample in a study of T cells in Graves' hyperthyroidism and ophthalmopathy. RNA transcripts were the template for amplifying TCR beta CDR3 regions. During a first-round RT-PCR of the TCR CDR3, the HTBI primer set was used. A single record per CDR3 protein comes from TCRdb applying MiXCR to the multiplex PCR reads. The table lists approximately 270,000 distinct CDR3 sequences, roughly 15% of them singletons, with 10% to 15% in the top ten. Material for sequencing was blood. The receptors were sampled from a woman in her thirties or forties with Graves' hyperthyroidism that later progressed to Graves' ophthalmopathy.

The sample holds many counts of this clonotype. This chain links TRBV5-1 with TRBJ2-1; TRBD2 matches 16 bases. Germline CDR1 reads SGHRS; CDR2 reads YFSETQ. This CDR3 is 19 amino acids long. With V trimmed by 2 bases and J by 7 bases, 12 bases remained unmatched. DNA of the CDR3: TGCGCCAGCAGCTTTAGGGGACTAGCGGGAGGGCCCCGCGGGAATGAGCAGTTCTTC. It is translated as CASSFRGLAGGPRGNEQFF.

This clonotype was observed at least ten times. The rearrangement joins TRBV5-1 to TRBJ2-3, with unresolved D. This CDR3 spans 13 amino acids. The V end was cut by 4 bases, the J end by 8 bases, with 14 bases between. Per germline, CDR1 SGHRS and CDR2 YFSETQ. The DNA of the CDR3 is TGCGCCAGCAGCACACACCTCGGTGGTACGCAGTATTTT. This sequence encodes CASSTHLGGTQYF.

Ten or more counts support this clonotype. Compared with germline, one end of the junction differs, possibly owing to a read error. The chain has TRBV5-1 and TRBJ2-1; 10 bases fit TRBD2. CDR3 size: 15 residues. Per germline, CDR1 SGHRS and CDR2 YFSETQ. Here the CDR3 reads CASSLGLADYNEQFF. The CDR3 DNA reads TGTGCCAGCAGCTTAGGACTAGCGGACTACAATGAGCAGTTCTTC.

This clonotype was recorded many times. V is TRBV6-5 and J is TRBJ2-1; 15 bases match TRBD2. From germline, CDR1 is MNHEY and CDR2 SVGAGI. Germline trimming cut 2 bases from V and 7 bases from J; bases unmatched to any gene: 3. The CDR3 is 16 residues long. The CDR3: CASSYLGTSGRNEQFF. DNA for the CDR3: TGTGCCAGCAGTTACCTCGGGACTAGCGGGAGGAATGAGCAGTTCTTC.

V is TRBV20-1 and J is TRBJ1-5, with D unresolved. The CDR3 is made up of 14 amino acids. The germline V and J ends were trimmed by 5 bases and 5 bases, with 16 bases remaining between them. The V gene's germline CDR1 is DFQATT and CDR2 SNEGSKA (reference sequence). The CDR3 sequence: CSAPKRASDQPQHF. The CDR3 DNA follows: TGCAGTGCTCCAAAGCGGGCCAGCGATCAGCCCCAGCATTTT.